This passage covers 8 T cell receptor beta chains from one sample sequenced in a study of blood T cell repertoires in COVID-19. Assay used: immunoSEQ multiplex PCR; TCRdb lists only in-frame clones, some missing. This table holds fewer than 500,000 clones, approximately 90% found once. The source material was PBMCs or T cells enriched from blood (not recorded which). The source of these receptors is a woman between 18 and 30 years old with acute COVID-19.

V and J are TRBV28 and TRBJ2-5; D ambiguous. The CDR3 has 12 residues. Germline lookup yields CDR1 MDHEN and CDR2 SYDVKM. V shed 7 bases and J shed 4 bases, with 10 bases lying between them. Here the CDR3 DNA reads TGTGCCAGCACCGGAGTGGGAGAGACCCAGTACTTC. It encodes CASTGVGETQYF.

The rearrangement uses TRBV6-5 and TRBJ2-7, with 7 bases matching TRBD2. CDR1 MNHEY and CDR2 SVGAGI come from the germline V gene. CDR3 length: 13 amino acids. V trimming: 7 bases; J trimming: 1 base; junction bases outside the gene matches: 4. In nucleotides, the CDR3 is TGTGCCAGCACCCGGGGGGTTTCCTACGAGCAGTACTTC. Amino acids: CASTRGVSYEQYF.

This clone appeared many times. The chain couples TRBV10-1 to TRBJ2-3; TRBD1 might be the D (5 bases). The CDR3 has 13 amino acids. The germline CDR1 and CDR2 sequences are WNHNN and SYGVQD (reference sequence). Trimming left V 8 bases short and J 0 bases short, with 9 bases between. DNA of the CDR3: TGCGCCAGCGGGCAGGGAAGCACAGATACGCAGTATTTT. Protein product: CASGQGSTDTQYF.

The chain recombines TRBV18 with TRBJ1-4; 7 nucleotides line up with TRBD1. After removal of 3 bases from V and 14 bases from J, the junction contained 9 bases not matched to a gene. Per the germline V gene, CDR1 is KGHSH and CDR2 is LQKENI. The CDR3 is made up of 13 amino acids. Written as DNA, the CDR3 is TGTGCCAGCTCACCCCTTTTACAGGGGAACCTGTTTTTT. Its translation: CASSPLLQGNLFF. Looking up the rest from reference TRBV18 and TRBJ1-4 gives the full variable domain: NAGVMQNPRHLVRRRGQEARLRCSPMKGHSHVYWYRQLPEEGLKFMVYLQKENIIDESGMPKERFSAEFPKEGPSILRIQQVVRGDSAAYFCASSPLLQGNLFFGSGTQLSVL.

V gene TRBV19 combines with J gene TRBJ1-6; maybe TRBD1 (5 bases). CDR1 LNHDA and CDR2 SQIVND come from the germline V gene (reference sequence). The CDR3 contains 15 residues. Trimming left V 2 bases short and J 3 bases short, with 8 bases between. This CDR3 is CASSITGGYNSPLHF. The CDR3 nucleotides are TGTGCCAGTAGTATAACCGGGGGCTATAATTCACCCCTCCACTTT.

The genes are TRBV9 and TRBJ1-1, with TRBD1 matching 9 bases. The V gene's germline CDR1 is SGDLS and CDR2 YYNGEE. CDR3 size: 15 residues. V was clipped by 2 bases and J by 5 bases; unmatched bases: 7. CDR3 nucleotide sequence: TGTGCCAGCAGCGTCCGGGACAGGGAAAGTACTGAAGCTTTCTTT. Translating it yields CASSVRDRESTEAFF.

The V call is TRBV10-1, the J call TRBJ2-1; 8 nucleotides agree with TRBD2. Germline V gene data show CDR1 as WNHNN and CDR2 as SYGVQD (reference sequence). CDR3 length: 15 amino acids. V lost 2 bases, J lost 6 bases, and 6 bases stayed unmatched. The CDR3 nucleotides are TGCGCCAGCAGTGAGGGACTAAGCGGGAGCAATGAGCAGTTCTTC. Its protein is CASSEGLSGSNEQFF.

This clone appeared a few times. This sequence joins TRBV27 and TRBJ1-2; 7 positions agree with TRBD1. Trimming took 3 bases from V and 8 from J; bases not matched to a gene: 6. The CDR3 contains 13 residues. The germline V gene has CDR1 MNHEY and CDR2 SMNVEV (reference sequence). CDR3: CASSFSGGGGYTF. Here the CDR3 DNA reads TGTGCCAGCAGTTTTTCAGGGGGAGGAGGCTACACCTTC.